The present T cell receptor (beta chain) was sequenced within a study of blood T cells in healthy people across ages. With regard to this clonotype: Antigen unknown.

Broader study findings: In the absence of known donor CMV status, changes in expanded clonotypes were possibly confounded.

It was with a sample-barcoded 5' primer and a J-beta primer mix that a second PCR of roughly 7 to 12 cycles was run. Each sample yielded at least 3 million CDR3-containing paired-end reads. MiXCR, run by TCRdb on the 5' RACE reads, gives a single entry per CDR3 protein. This table holds hundreds of thousands of distinct CDR3 sequences, about 21% found once. This CDR3 contains 17 residues. Trimming took off 1 base at V and 5 bases at J, with 17 bases between the two ends. Per germline, CDR1 KGHDR and CDR2 SFDVKD. The V and J genes are TRBV24-1 and TRBJ2-1; D is possibly TRBD2 (6 bases). Input material: blood. The TCR comes from a man between 65 and 80 years old in good health. The CDR3 sequence: CATSDFGGGALNNEQFF. The CDR3 coding sequence is TGTGCCACCAGTGATTTCGGGGGAGGAGCATTGAACAATGAGCAGTTCTTC.